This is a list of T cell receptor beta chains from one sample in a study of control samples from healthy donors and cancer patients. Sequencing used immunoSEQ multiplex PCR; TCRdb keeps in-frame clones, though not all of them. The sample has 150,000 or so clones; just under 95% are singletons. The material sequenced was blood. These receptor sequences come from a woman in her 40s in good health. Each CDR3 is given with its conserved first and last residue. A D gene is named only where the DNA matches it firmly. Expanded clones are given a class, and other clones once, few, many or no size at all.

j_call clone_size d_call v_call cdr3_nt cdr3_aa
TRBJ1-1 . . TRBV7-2 TGTGCCAGCAGCTCCCAGCCGAGGGGTCGGACTGAAGCTTTCTTT CASSSQPRGRTEAFF
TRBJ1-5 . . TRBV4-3 TGCGCCAGCAGCCCGCTTGGGGGGAGTGGGCAGCCCCAGCATTTT CASSPLGGSGQPQHF
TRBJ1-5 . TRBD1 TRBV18 TGTGCCAGCTCACCCCGGGACAGGGGACCGTCCCAGCCCCAGCATTTT CASSPRDRGPSQPQHF
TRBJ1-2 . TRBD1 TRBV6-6 TGTGCCAGCAGTCCCTCGACAGGGATCCATGGCTACACCTTC CASSPSTGIHGYTF
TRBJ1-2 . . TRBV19 TGTGCCAGTAGTGTCGACAGGACGAGGGGCTACACCTTC CASSVDRTRGYTF
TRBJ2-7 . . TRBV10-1 TGCGCCAGCAGTGAGTTACAGGGGGGGGACTTC CASSELQGGDF
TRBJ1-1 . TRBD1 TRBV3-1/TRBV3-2 TGTGCCAGCAGGACAGGGGGCGGGAACACTGAAGCTTTCTTT CASRTGGGNTEAFF
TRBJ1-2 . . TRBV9 TGTGCCAGCAGCCTGGACGTCCAATTCTATGGCTACACCTTC CASSLDVQFYGYTF
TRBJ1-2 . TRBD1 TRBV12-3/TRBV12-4 TGTGCCAGCAGCCTCGACAGGGACTATGGCTACACCTTC CASSLDRDYGYTF
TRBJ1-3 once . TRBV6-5 TGTGCCAGCAGTCCCTGGTCTGGAAACACCATATATTTT CASSPWSGNTIYF